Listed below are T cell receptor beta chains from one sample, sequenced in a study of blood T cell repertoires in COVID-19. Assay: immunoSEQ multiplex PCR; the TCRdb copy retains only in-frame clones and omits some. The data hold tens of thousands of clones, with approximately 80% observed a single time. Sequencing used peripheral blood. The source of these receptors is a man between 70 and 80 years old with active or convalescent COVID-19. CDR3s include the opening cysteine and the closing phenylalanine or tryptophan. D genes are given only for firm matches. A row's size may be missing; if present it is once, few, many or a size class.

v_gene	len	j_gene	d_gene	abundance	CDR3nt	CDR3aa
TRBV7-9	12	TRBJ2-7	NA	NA	TGTGCCAGCAGCCAAGGGACTCGCGAGCAGTACTTC	CASSQGTREQYF
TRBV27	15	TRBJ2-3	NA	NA	TGTGCCAGCAGAGTTGCGCGGGGATTCACAGATACGCAGTATTTT	CASRVARGFTDTQYF
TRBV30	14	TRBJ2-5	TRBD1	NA	TGTGCCTGGAGGGAGACAGGGCGAAGGGAGACCCAGTACTTC	CAWRETGRRETQYF
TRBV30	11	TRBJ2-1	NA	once	TGTGCCTGGAGTGTGAGCAATGAGCAGTTCTTC	CAWSVSNEQFF
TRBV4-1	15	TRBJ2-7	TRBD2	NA	TGCGCCAGCAGCCCCACGGGGGGGAGCTCCTACGAGCAGTACTTC	CASSPTGGSSYEQYF
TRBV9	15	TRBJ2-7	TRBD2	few	TGTGCCAGCAGCGTAGACGGGACTAGGCTATACGAGCAGTACTTC	CASSVDGTRLYEQYF
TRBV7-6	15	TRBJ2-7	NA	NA	TGTGCCAGCAGCTTAGCGACGACTGGCACCTACGAGCAGTACTTC	CASSLATTGTYEQYF
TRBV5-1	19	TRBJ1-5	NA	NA	TGCGCCAGCAGCTTGGTTTTGATTCAAGACTTTTATAGCAATCAGCCCCAGCATTTT	CASSLVLIQDFYSNQPQHF
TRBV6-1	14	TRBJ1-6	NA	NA	TGTGCCAGCAGTGATAATTCGGGGGTCTCACCCCTCCACTTT	CASSDNSGVSPLHF
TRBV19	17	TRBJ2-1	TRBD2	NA	TGTGCCAGTAGTATTAGGACTAGCGGGAGGGCCAAGAATGAGCAGTTCTTC	CASSIRTSGRAKNEQFF
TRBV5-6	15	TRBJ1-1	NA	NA	TGTGCCAGCAGCTTGTATGGGGGCCGGGACACTGAAGCTTTCTTT	CASSLYGGRDTEAFF
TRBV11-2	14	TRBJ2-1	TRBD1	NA	TGTGCCAGCAACCAGGGACAGGGGGCGCGGGAGCAGTTCTTC	CASNQGQGAREQFF
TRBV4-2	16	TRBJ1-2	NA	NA	TGTGCCAGCAGTTCAAGAAGTAGGACATTAAACTATGGCTACACCTTC	CASSSRSRTLNYGYTF
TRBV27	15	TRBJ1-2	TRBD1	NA	TGTGCCAGCAGTTTATATGACAGGGTAGGGTATGGCTACACCTTC	CASSLYDRVGYGYTF
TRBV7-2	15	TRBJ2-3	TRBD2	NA	TGTGCCAGCCTTAAGCGCGGGGGAAGCACAGATACGCAGTATTTT	CASLKRGGSTDTQYF
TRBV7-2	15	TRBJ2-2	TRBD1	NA	TGTGCCAGCAGTTTAGACAGGGGACGGGCCGGGGAGCTGTTTTTT	CASSLDRGRAGELFF
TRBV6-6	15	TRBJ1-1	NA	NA	TGTGCCAGCAGTGATAGTGGAGGGGCGGGCACTGAAGCTTTCTTT	CASSDSGGAGTEAFF
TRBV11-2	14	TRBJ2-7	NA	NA	TGTGCCAGCAGCGGAGGAGGGGCAGGGCGGGGACAGTACTTC	CASSGGGAGRGQYF
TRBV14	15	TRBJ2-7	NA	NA	TGTGCCAGCAGCCATGGTGGCGCAGGGAGGTACGAGCAGTACTTC	CASSHGGAGRYEQYF
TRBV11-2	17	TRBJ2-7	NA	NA	TGTGCCAGCAGCTTATTTGGGGCTGCGCGCGACGACGACGAGCAGTACTTC	CASSLFGAARDDDEQYF
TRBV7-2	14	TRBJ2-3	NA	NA	TGTGCCAGCAGCTTCGGGGTTCGCACAGATACGCAGTATTTT	CASSFGVRTDTQYF
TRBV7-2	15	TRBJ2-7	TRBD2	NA	TGTGCCAGCAGCTCGGAGACTAGCCGAACCTACGAGCAGTACTTC	CASSSETSRTYEQYF
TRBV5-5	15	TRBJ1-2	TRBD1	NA	TGTGCCAGCAGCCCAATCTGGCAGGGGGAGAATGGCTACACCTTC	CASSPIWQGENGYTF
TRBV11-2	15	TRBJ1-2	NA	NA	TGTGCCAGCAGCTTACCCCGGACAGCTAACTATGGCTACACCTTC	CASSLPRTANYGYTF
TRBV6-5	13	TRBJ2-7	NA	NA	TGTGCCAGCGATGGGCGGGGAGGCTACGAGCAGTACTTC	CASDGRGGYEQYF
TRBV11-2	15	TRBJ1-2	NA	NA	TGTGCCAGCAGCCCCTTCATGGGAGCTAACTATGGCTACACCTTC	CASSPFMGANYGYTF
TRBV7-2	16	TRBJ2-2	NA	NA	TGTGCCAGCAGCTTACGGGAACCTAGGAACACCGGGGAGCTGTTTTTT	CASSLREPRNTGELFF
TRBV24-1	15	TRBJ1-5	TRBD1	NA	TGTGCCACCACGAGCCGGGACAGGGTCAATCAGCCCCAGCATTTT	CATTSRDRVNQPQHF
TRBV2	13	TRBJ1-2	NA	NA	TGTGCCAGCAGTGGGGGGGAGAACTATGGCTACACCTTC	CASSGGENYGYTF
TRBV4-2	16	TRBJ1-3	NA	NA	TGTGCCAGCAGCCAAGATTTGCAGGGCTCTGGAAACACCATATATTTT	CASSQDLQGSGNTIYF
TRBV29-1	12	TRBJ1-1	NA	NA	TGCAGCGTCACCAGGGTAGACACTGAAGCTTTCTTT	CSVTRVDTEAFF
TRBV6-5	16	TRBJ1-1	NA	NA	TGTGCCAGCAGTTACTCCAATGCCAGATTGAACACTGAAGCTTTCTTT	CASSYSNARLNTEAFF
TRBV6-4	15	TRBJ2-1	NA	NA	TGTGCCAGCAGAGAGGGGGGGGAACCCTACAATGAGCAGTTCTTC	CASREGGEPYNEQFF
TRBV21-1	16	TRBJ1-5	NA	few	TGTGCCAGCAGCAAAAAGCCGGACAGAATCAATCAGCCCCAGCATTTT	CASSKKPDRINQPQHF
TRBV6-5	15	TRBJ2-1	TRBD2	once	TGTGCCAGCAGCCGGAGTAGCGGGCTGTACAATGAGCAGTTCTTC	CASSRSSGLYNEQFF
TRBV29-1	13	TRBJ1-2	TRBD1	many	TGCAGCGTTGAAGGGGGACAGGGACATGGCTACACCTTC	CSVEGGQGHGYTF
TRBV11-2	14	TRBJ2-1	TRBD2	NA	TGTGCCAGCAGCTTAGGCGGGGGGTTGGGTGAGCAGTTCTTC	CASSLGGGLGEQFF
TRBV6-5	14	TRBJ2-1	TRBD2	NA	TGTGCCAGCAGTAGGGGCGGGGGCTACAATGAGCAGTTCTTC	CASSRGGGYNEQFF
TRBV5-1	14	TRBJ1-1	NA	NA	TGCGCCAGCAGCTTGGGGTGGGGCCGGACTGAAGCTTTCTTT	CASSLGWGRTEAFF
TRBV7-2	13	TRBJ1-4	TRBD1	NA	TGTGCCAGCAGGGACAGGGGAAATGAAAAACTGTTTTTT	CASRDRGNEKLFF
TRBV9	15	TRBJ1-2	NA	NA	TGTGCCAGCAGCGTAGACCGAAGCCGTCTCTATGGCTACACCTTC	CASSVDRSRLYGYTF
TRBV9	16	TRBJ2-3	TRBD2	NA	TGTGCCAGCAGCGCGAGGACTAGCACGAGCACAGATACGCAGTATTTT	CASSARTSTSTDTQYF
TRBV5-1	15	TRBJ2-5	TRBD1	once	TGCGCCAGCCGGTTCGGGACAGTCGTACAAGAGACCCAGTACTTC	CASRFGTVVQETQYF
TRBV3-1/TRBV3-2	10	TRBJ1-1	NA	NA	TGTGCCAGCAGCGCAGCGGAAGCTTTCTTT	CASSAAEAFF
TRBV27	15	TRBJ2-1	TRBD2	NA	TGTGCCAGCACTCTAGCGGGGGGCTCCTACAATGAGCAGTTCTTC	CASTLAGGSYNEQFF
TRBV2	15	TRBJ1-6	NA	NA	TGTGCCAGCAGTCCACAGGGTCATTACAATTCACCCCTCCACTTT	CASSPQGHYNSPLHF
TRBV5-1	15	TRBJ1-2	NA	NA	TGCGCCAGCAGCTTGGTTGGGGGCCTCAACTATGGCTACACCTTC	CASSLVGGLNYGYTF
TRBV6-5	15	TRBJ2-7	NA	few	TGTGCCAGCAGTTACTCGGTAGCGGCTCCTAACGAGCAGTACTTC	CASSYSVAAPNEQYF
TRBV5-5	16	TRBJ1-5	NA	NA	TGTGCCAGCAGCTCCCCCCCGGGAAGAGGCAATCAGCCCCAGCATTTT	CASSSPPGRGNQPQHF
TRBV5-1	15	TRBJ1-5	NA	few	TGCGCCAGCAGCTTTGATGGGGGGAATGGTCAGCCCCAGCATTTT	CASSFDGGNGQPQHF
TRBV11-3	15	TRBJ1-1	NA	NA	TGTGCCAGCAGTAAGGGGGAGGGACAGAACACTGAAGCTTTCTTT	CASSKGEGQNTEAFF
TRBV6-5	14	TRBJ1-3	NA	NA	TGTGCCAGCAGTTCACCAGGGTCTGGAAACACCATATATTTT	CASSSPGSGNTIYF
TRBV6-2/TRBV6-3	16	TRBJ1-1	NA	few	TGTGCCAGCAGTTACCCCCCCCCGGGAAGAAACACTGAAGCTTTCTTT	CASSYPPPGRNTEAFF